These T cell receptor beta chains were read from a single sample in a study of blood T cell repertoires in COVID-19. Clones were sequenced by immunoSEQ multiplex PCR, and TCRdb holds only the in-frame ones, with some missing. The sample contains a few hundred thousand clones, more than 75% of which appear only once. The sample comprised PBMCs or T cells enriched from blood (not recorded which). Receptors originate from a woman aged 18-29 years who had recovered from COVID-19. Both conserved end residues are part of each CDR3. The D gene is left open where the match is weak. Size values are once, few and many counts, or a class for expanded clones, and some rows have none.

j_gene | d_gene | abundance | v_gene | CDR3nt | CDR3aa
TRBJ1-6 | - | - | TRBV9 | TGTGCCAGCAGCATAAACCCGGGTGATAATTCACCCCTCCACTTT | CASSINPGDNSPLHF
TRBJ1-4 | - | - | TRBV4-2 | TGTGCCAGCAGCCAAGATCCAGTCAGAAATGAAAAACTGTTTTTT | CASSQDPVRNEKLFF
TRBJ2-1 | - | once | TRBV9 | TGTGCCAGCAGCGTAACCGCTAGTTCGGGTACTGAGCAGTTCTTC | CASSVTASSGTEQFF
TRBJ2-1 | TRBD2 | - | TRBV10-3 | TGTGCCATCACCCCCACTAGCGGCGAGCAGTTCTTC | CAITPTSGEQFF
TRBJ1-2 | - | - | TRBV4-3 | TGCGCCAGCAGCCAAGAAATCCCGGGTATCGACTATGGCTACACCTTC | CASSQEIPGIDYGYTF
TRBJ2-3 | - | - | TRBV5-6 | TGTGCCAGCAGCACGGGGGGCACAGATACGCAGTATTTT | CASSTGGTDTQYF
TRBJ2-7 | TRBD2 | - | TRBV18 | TGTGCCAGCTCACCACCGGGACTAGGTATTCTCGAGCAGTACTTC | CASSPPGLGILEQYF
TRBJ2-3 | TRBD1 | - | TRBV6-1 | TGTGCCAGCAGTGAAGCGCTTGCCAGGGGGTCCGATACGCAGTATTTT | CASSEALARGSDTQYF
TRBJ1-2 | TRBD1 | - | TRBV6-5 | TGTGCCAGCAGTCCAGGACAGGGGAGTTACACCTTC | CASSPGQGSYTF
TRBJ2-7 | - | - | TRBV10-3 | TGTGCCATCGGGAAAGGAGGCTACGAGCAGTACTTC | CAIGKGGYEQYF
TRBJ1-3 | TRBD1 | - | TRBV6-5 | TGTGCCAGCACAATACACAGGGGCCCTGGAAACACCATATATTTT | CASTIHRGPGNTIYF
TRBJ1-1 | - | - | TRBV12-5 | TGTGCTAGTGGTTTGTCGGCAGACTTGAACACTGAAGCTTTCTTT | CASGLSADLNTEAFF
TRBJ1-5 | TRBD1 | once | TRBV6-2/TRBV6-3 | TGTGCCAGCAGTTACTCAAGAGGACAGGTCAATCAGCCCCAGCATTTT | CASSYSRGQVNQPQHF
TRBJ1-2 | - | - | TRBV4-1 | TGCGCCAGCAGCCAAGAGGCGGGACCCGATAACTATGGCTACACCTTC | CASSQEAGPDNYGYTF
TRBJ2-3 | TRBD2 | - | TRBV10-3 | TGTGCCATCAGTGATTTCGTAGCTAGCGGGGCTGTAGATACGCAGTATTTT | CAISDFVASGAVDTQYF
TRBJ1-2 | TRBD1 | - | TRBV14 | TGTGCCAGCAGCCCCTCCCAGGGGGGCAAATATGGTGGCTACACCTTC | CASSPSQGGKYGGYTF
TRBJ1-3 | - | once | TRBV15 | TGTGCCACCCAGGGATCCTCTGGAAACACCATATATTTT | CATQGSSGNTIYF
TRBJ1-6 | TRBD1 | - | TRBV6-5 | TGTGCCAGCAGTTACACGGGACAGGGAGGGTCACCCCTCCACTTT | CASSYTGQGGSPLHF
TRBJ2-4 | - | - | TRBV3-1/TRBV3-2 | TGTGCCAGCAGCCAAGGATCGACTCTAGCCAAAAACATTCAGTACTTC | CASSQGSTLAKNIQYF
TRBJ2-1 | TRBD2 | - | TRBV7-8 | TGTGCCAGCAGCTTACTTCAGGAGCGGGGGGCCTACAATGAGCAGTTCTTC | CASSLLQERGAYNEQFF
TRBJ2-2 | - | - | TRBV7-9 | TGTGCCAGCAGCTTTACACCCACGAACACCGGGGAGCTGTTTTTT | CASSFTPTNTGELFF
TRBJ1-6 | - | - | TRBV6-5 | TGTGCCACCAACAGGGATTTTGATTCACCCCTCCACTTT | CATNRDFDSPLHF
TRBJ2-7 | TRBD1 | - | TRBV11-2 | TGTGCCAGCAGGCGGACAGGGGGCTTCTACGAGCAGTACTTC | CASRRTGGFYEQYF
TRBJ1-5 | - | few | TRBV28 | TGTGCCAGCAGCCACGACAGGCGTAATCAGCCCCAGCATTTT | CASSHDRRNQPQHF
TRBJ1-2 | TRBD1 | - | TRBV5-4 | TGTGCCAGCAGCCATGACAGGGCCTATGGCTACACCTTC | CASSHDRAYGYTF
TRBJ1-1 | - | - | TRBV5-1 | TGCGCCAGCGTCGGGAGCGGCACTGAAGCTTTCTTT | CASVGSGTEAFF
TRBJ1-1 | TRBD1 | - | TRBV2 | TGTGCCAGCAGGGGGGACAGCACTGAAGCTTTCTTT | CASRGDSTEAFF
TRBJ2-7 | TRBD2 | - | TRBV27 | TGTGCCAGCAGCATGACTAGCGGGGGATCCTACGAGCAGTACTTC | CASSMTSGGSYEQYF
TRBJ2-5 | - | - | TRBV7-9 | TGTGCCAGCAGCCATAATCGGGAATTCCAAGAGACCCAGTACTTC | CASSHNREFQETQYF
TRBJ1-1 | TRBD1 | - | TRBV7-9 | TGTGCCAGCAGCCAGACAGGGGGAATGAACACTGAAGCTTTCTTT | CASSQTGGMNTEAFF
TRBJ2-5 | - | - | TRBV4-3 | TGCGCCAGCAGCCAAGATTTCAGGGCGGAGACCCAGTACTTC | CASSQDFRAETQYF
TRBJ2-1 | TRBD1 | - | TRBV7-9 | TGTGCCAGCAGCTTAAAGGGGGCTCGCAATGAGCAGTTCTTC | CASSLKGARNEQFF
TRBJ2-3 | TRBD1 | - | TRBV5-1 | TGCGCCAGCAGCTTGGGCGGGACAGGGGGCGTAAGCACAGATACGCAGTATTTT | CASSLGGTGGVSTDTQYF
TRBJ1-1 | - | - | TRBV19 | TGTGCCAGTAGTATAGGAAACAGATTTGAAGCTTTCTTT | CASSIGNRFEAFF
TRBJ2-3 | - | - | TRBV6-4 | TGTGCCAGCAGTGACGGGGGCGGCACAGATACGCAGTATTTT | CASSDGGGTDTQYF
TRBJ2-3 | TRBD2 | - | TRBV6-6 | TGTGCCAGCAGTTACGCCGGGGGGAACACAGATACGCAGTATTTT | CASSYAGGNTDTQYF
TRBJ1-5 | TRBD1 | - | TRBV3-1/TRBV3-2 | TGTGCCAGCAGCCAAGTCGGGTCCAGGGGGAATCAGCCCCAGCATTTT | CASSQVGSRGNQPQHF
TRBJ1-5 | TRBD1 | few | TRBV10-1 | TGCGCCAGCAGCAGGACAGGCTGGAATCAGCCCCAGCATTTT | CASSRTGWNQPQHF
TRBJ2-1 | TRBD2 | - | TRBV29-1 | TGCAGCGCCCGACTAGCGGGGGTAACCTACAATGAGCAGTTCTTC | CSARLAGVTYNEQFF
TRBJ1-2 | TRBD1 | - | TRBV5-4 | TGTGCCAGCAGCTTGAAGACAGGGGACTATGGCTACACCTTC | CASSLKTGDYGYTF
TRBJ2-1 | - | - | TRBV7-2 | TGTGCCAGCAGCTTGAGGGGCGGGGTATACAATGAGCAGTTCTTC | CASSLRGGVYNEQFF